The 5 T cell receptor beta chains in this list originate from one sample, sequenced in a study of read filtering for tumor transcriptome and immune sequencing. The library was built from roughly 400 ng RNA with molecular barcoded adaptors for alpha/delta and beta/gamma chains. TCRdb used MiXCR to reprocess the reads, holding one entry per CDR3 protein. The data hold 130,000 or so distinct CDR3 sequences, with less than 15% observed a single time. Source material: a population of CD138-negative cells sorted from bone marrow. The receptors shown here come from a donor aged 40 or older with multiple myeloma.

This clonotype appeared many times. The chain is built from TRBV7-2 and TRBJ1-1; 7 nucleotides line up with TRBD1. CDR3 length: 16 residues. Germline V gene sequence: CDR1 SGHTA, CDR2 FQGNSA. V trimming: 6 bases; J trimming: 5 bases; junction bases outside the gene matches: 15. The CDR3 DNA sequence: TGTGCCAGCAGTTTTGGGACAGCCCGAGTCGAAACTGAAGCTTTCTTT. Its protein is CASSFGTARVETEAFF.

V gene TRBV7-8 combines with J gene TRBJ1-1; TRBD1 matches at 7 bases. Trimming removed 5 bases from V and 1 base from J; junction bases left unmatched: 7. This CDR3 contains 15 residues. Germline lookup yields CDR1 SGHVS and CDR2 FQNEAQ. CDR3 nucleotide sequence: TGTGCCAGCAGCCCTACAGGGGTCTGGAACACTGAAGCTTTCTTT. Its protein is CASSPTGVWNTEAFF.

This clonotype was observed a few times. This may arise from a read error, as a much more abundant clone is one base away. This chain connects TRBV20-1 to TRBJ2-1, with TRBD2 as a possible D gene (5 bases). The CDR3 sequence is 16 residues long. Germline-derived CDR1 and CDR2 are DFQATT and SNEGSKA (reference sequence). The CDR3 nucleotides read TGCAGTGTTAGAGATCCCCGGGCGGGCTCCTACAATGAGCAGTTCTTC. Residues: CSVRDPRAGSYNEQFF.

This clonotype was picked up many times. The chain carries TRBV7-9 and TRBJ1-1, with 7 bases matching TRBD1. Germline CDR1 reads SEHNR; CDR2 reads FQNEAQ (reference sequence). CDR3 length: 13 amino acids. The trim removed 5 bases at V and 7 bases at J, leaving 7 bases unmatched. As DNA, the CDR3 is TGTGCCAGCAGCCAAGAACAGGGGAGTGAAGCTTTCTTT. This encodes CASSQEQGSEAFF. Full variable domain (missing parts from reference TRBV7-9 and TRBJ1-1): DTGVSQNPRHKITKRGQNVTFRCDPISEHNRLYWYRQTLGQGPEFLTYFQNEAQLEKSRLLSDRFSAERPKGSFSTLEIQRTEQGDSAMYLCASSQEQGSEAFFGQGTRLTVV.

This clonotype was observed at least ten times. The chain combines TRBV9 with TRBJ1-1, with D maybe TRBD1 (6 bases). In germline, CDR1 is SGDLS, CDR2 YYNGEE. The V end was cut by 0 bases, the J end by 1 base, with 13 bases between. The CDR3 contains 16 residues. CDR3 amino acids: CASSVVVRGRNTEAFF. CDR3 coding DNA: TGTGCCAGCAGCGTAGTTGTCAGGGGAAGGAACACTGAAGCTTTCTTT.